One and the same sample provided the 3 T cell receptor beta chains below, sequenced in a study of response to subunit inactivated influenza vaccine. TCRdb re-called the RT-PCR reads through MiXCR, storing one row per CDR3 protein. The data contain about 570,000 distinct CDR3 sequences, approximately 10% of them seen just once; the ten biggest clones take up roughly 10%. Source: PBMCs from blood, taken on the day of vaccination. These receptors were obtained from a man aged 50-59 years who received an inactivated influenza vaccine.

The V call is TRBV4-1, the J call TRBJ2-7; D may be TRBD2 (7 bases). V lost 0 bases to trimming and J lost 5 bases, with 14 bases between them. Germline CDR1 is MGHRA and CDR2 is YSYEKL. The CDR3 is 15 amino acids. In DNA form, the CDR3 reads TGCGCCAGCAGCCAAGAAGGGGGGGCCCGGAACGAGCAGTACTTC. Encoded protein: CASSQEGGARNEQYF.

The gene calls are TRBV15 and TRBJ2-3, with 9 bases fitting TRBD2. The junction had 7 bases not matched to a gene; V was cut back by 3 bases and J by 3 bases. The germline gives CDR1 LNHNV, CDR2 YYDKDF (reference sequence). The CDR3 loop spans 16 amino acids. The CDR3 loop reads CATSRGLAGDTDTQYF. The DNA of the CDR3 is TGTGCCACCAGCAGGGGGTTAGCGGGGGATACAGATACGCAGTATTTT.

Only a few counts were recorded for this clonotype. This rearrangement joins TRBV6-1 to TRBJ1-2, with D possibly being TRBD1 (5 bases). Per the germline V gene, CDR1 is MNHNS and CDR2 is SASEGT. CDR3 length: 15 amino acids. The V gene lost 3 bases and the J gene lost 5 bases, with 16 bases spanning the gap. The CDR3 coding sequence is TGTGCCAGCAGTGAGCAATCCGGGACGGGTTATGGCTACACCTTC. It specifies CASSEQSGTGYGYTF.